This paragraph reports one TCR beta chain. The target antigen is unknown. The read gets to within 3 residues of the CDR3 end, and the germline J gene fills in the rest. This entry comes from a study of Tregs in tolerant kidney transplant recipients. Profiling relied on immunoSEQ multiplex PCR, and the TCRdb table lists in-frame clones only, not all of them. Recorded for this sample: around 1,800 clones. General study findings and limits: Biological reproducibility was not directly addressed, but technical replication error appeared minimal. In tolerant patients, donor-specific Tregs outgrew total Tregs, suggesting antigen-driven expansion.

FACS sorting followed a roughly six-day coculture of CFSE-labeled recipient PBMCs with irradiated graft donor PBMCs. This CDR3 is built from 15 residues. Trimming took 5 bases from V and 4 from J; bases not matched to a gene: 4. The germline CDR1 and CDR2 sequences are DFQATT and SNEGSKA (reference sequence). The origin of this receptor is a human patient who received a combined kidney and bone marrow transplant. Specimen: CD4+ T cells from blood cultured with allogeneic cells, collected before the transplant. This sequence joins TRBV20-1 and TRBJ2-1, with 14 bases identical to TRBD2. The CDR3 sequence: CSALGLAGDYNEQFF. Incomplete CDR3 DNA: TGCAGTGCTCTGGGACTAGCGGGGGATTACAATGAG.